This T cell receptor beta chain was sequenced during a study of blood T cell repertoires in COVID-19. Background on the study: PBMCs, B-cell-depleted T cells, or T cells provided the cDNA or gDNA that made up the material.

V was cut by 7 bases and J by 4 bases, with 20 bases left in between. This CDR3 contains 15 residues. The germline V gene has CDR1 WSHSY and CDR2 SAAADI. Some clones are missing from TCRdb's copy, which holds only in-frame ones; the method was immunoSEQ multiplex PCR. The profile shows over 80,000 clones, roughly 86% of them singletons. The sequenced sample consisted of peripheral blood. This TCR was recovered from a man aged 50 to 59 with acute or convalescent COVID-19. The chain links TRBV10-2 to TRBJ2-7, with a tentative D call TRBD1 (6 bases). CDR3 bases: TGCGCCAGCACTGCCCTAGGGCAGGGGATGTACGAGCAGTACTTC. This sequence encodes CASTALGQGMYEQYF.